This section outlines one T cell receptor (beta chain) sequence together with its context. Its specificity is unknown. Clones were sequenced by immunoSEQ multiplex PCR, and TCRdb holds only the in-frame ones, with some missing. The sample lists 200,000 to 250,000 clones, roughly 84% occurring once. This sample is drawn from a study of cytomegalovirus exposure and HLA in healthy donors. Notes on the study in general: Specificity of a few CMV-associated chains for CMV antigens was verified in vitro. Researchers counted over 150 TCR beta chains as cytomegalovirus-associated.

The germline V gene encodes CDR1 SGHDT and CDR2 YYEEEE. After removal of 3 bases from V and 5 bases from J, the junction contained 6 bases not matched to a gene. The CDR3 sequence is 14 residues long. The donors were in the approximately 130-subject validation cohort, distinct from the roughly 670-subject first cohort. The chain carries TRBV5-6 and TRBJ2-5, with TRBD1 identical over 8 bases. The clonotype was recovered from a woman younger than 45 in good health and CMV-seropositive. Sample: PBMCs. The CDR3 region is CASSSGTGVETQYF. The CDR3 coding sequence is TGTGCCAGCAGCTCCGGGACAGGAGTCGAGACCCAGTACTTC.